The 14 T cell receptor beta chains reported below all come from one sample, sequenced in a study of T cell repertoires in cytomegalovirus infection. MiXCR, run by TCRdb on the reads, gives a single entry per CDR3 protein. The data hold approximately 320,000 distinct CDR3 sequences, with over 7.5% observed a single time. Sequencing input: PBMCs. All receptors come from a human donor in good health (CMV status not recorded). Some clones in this sample may be carry-over from other donors' samples.

This clonotype has a handful of counts. The genes are TRBV7-8 and TRBJ2-2; 9 positions match TRBD2. This CDR3 is built from 17 residues. V was pared by 5 bases and J by 7 bases, with 14 bases of the junction left unmatched. Germline CDR1 reads SGHVS; CDR2 reads FQNEAQ. The CDR3: CASSPGGSGSNDGELFF. The CDR3 DNA sequence: TGTGCCAGCAGCCCGGGGGGTAGCGGGAGCAACGACGGGGAGCTGTTTTTT.

This clonotype was seen ten or more times. The gene calls are TRBV7-2 and TRBJ1-2; no definite D call. This CDR3 spans 13 amino acids. The germline V and J ends were trimmed by 4 bases and 4 bases, with 10 bases remaining between them. CDR1 is SGHTA and CDR2 is FQGNSA in the germline V gene. The CDR3 reads CASSSGRSYGYTF. The CDR3 DNA reads TGTGCCAGCAGCTCCGGACGGAGCTATGGCTACACCTTC.

The sample holds a few counts of this clonotype. The chain couples TRBV24-1 to TRBJ2-1; the match to TRBD2 covers 15 bases. Trimming removed 4 bases from V and 5 bases from J; junction bases left unmatched: 8. The germline V gene has CDR1 KGHDR and CDR2 SFDVKD. The CDR3 spans 18 residues. The CDR3 region has the DNA TGTGCCACCAGTGACCTGGGACTAGCGGGAGGCTCTGACAATGAGCAGTTCTTC. Translating it yields CATSDLGLAGGSDNEQFF.

This rearrangement joins TRBV7-9 to TRBJ2-1; D not certain. The V and J ends lost 4 bases and 6 bases respectively, with 10 bases between them. Looked up from germline, CDR1 is SEHNR and CDR2 is FQNEAQ (reference sequence). The CDR3 extends over 13 amino acids. The CDR3 region is CASSSYGPNEQFF. CDR3 bases: TGTGCCAGCAGCTCCTACGGCCCCAATGAGCAGTTCTTC.

On this clonotype itself: A junction end diverges from the germline sequence, so it may reflect a read error. CDR3 nucleotides: TGTGCCAGCAGTTACGGTGTGAGGAGGACTGAAGCTATCTTT. Its translation is CASSYGVRRTEAIF. This chain connects TRBV6-8 to TRBJ1-1; D is uncertain. The germline gives CDR1 MNHGY, CDR2 SAAAGT. This CDR3 region has 14 residues.

The genes are TRBV15 and TRBJ2-5; the D is unclear. This CDR3 is 13 amino acids long. The germline V gene encodes CDR1 LNHNV and CDR2 YYDKDF (reference sequence). The germline V and J ends were trimmed by 1 base and 4 bases, with 7 bases remaining between them. The CDR3 nucleotides are TGTGCCACCAGCAGAGTGGGAAGAGAGACCCAGTACTTC. As protein: CATSRVGRETQYF.

This clonotype was detected a few times. The rearrangement joins TRBV20-1 to TRBJ1-5, with 7 bases matching TRBD1. With V trimmed by 6 bases and J by 7 bases, 6 bases remained unmatched. The CDR3 is 12 residues long. Germline CDR1 DFQATT, CDR2 SNEGSKA (reference sequence). The CDR3 reads CSARQGRQPQHF. CDR3 coding DNA: TGCAGTGCCCGACAGGGTCGGCAGCCCCAGCATTTT.

This clonotype was seen ten or more times. The chain combines TRBV7-2 with TRBJ2-7; 9 bases map to TRBD2. The CDR3 is 15 amino acids. V shed 2 bases and J 1 base; nucleotides not matched to a gene: 3. CDR1 and CDR2 from the germline V gene are SGHTA and FQGNSA. The CDR3 reads CASSLTTSGSYEQYF. In nucleotides, the CDR3 is TGTGCCAGCAGCTTAACGACTAGCGGATCCTACGAGCAGTACTTC.

This clonotype was counted ten times or more. J is TRBJ1-6 and V is TRBV25-1; no definite D call. Trimming took off 4 bases at V and 8 bases at J, with 9 bases between the two ends. Per germline, CDR1 MGHDK and CDR2 SYGVNS. CDR3 length: 13 residues. CDR3: CASSVLRDSPLHF. CDR3 coding DNA: TGTGCCAGCAGTGTACTTAGGGATTCACCCCTCCACTTT.

This clonotype was seen a handful of times. The rearrangement uses TRBV12-3 or TRBV12-4 and TRBJ1-2; 10 bases map to TRBD1. The CDR3 has 14 residues. With 7 bases clipped from V and 3 bases from J, the junction kept 5 bases outside the gene matches. CDR3 sequence reads: CASTRTGGDYGYTF. CDR3 DNA sequence: TGTGCCAGCACCCGGACAGGGGGGGACTATGGCTACACCTTC.

The rearrangement joins TRBV9 to TRBJ2-1; 8 nucleotides agree with TRBD2. Germline CDR1 is SGDLS and CDR2 is YYNGEE. This CDR3 is 16 amino acids long. J was trimmed by 7 bases and V by 0 bases; bases with no gene match: 9. The DNA for the CDR3 is TGTGCCAGCAGCGTAGCGCCGGGACTAGAACTGAATGAGCAGTTCTTC. Its translation is CASSVAPGLELNEQFF.

The table lists this clonotype with a few counts. This chain joins TRBV7-2 and TRBJ2-5, with TRBD2 identical over 12 bases. Germline CDR1 and CDR2: SGHTA and FQGNSA. The CDR3 runs to 17 residues. J was trimmed by 1 base and V by 5 bases; bases with no gene match: 8. For the CDR3, the DNA is TGTGCCAGCAGCCTTAGGGCTAGCGGGGGGGTCCAAGAGACCCAGTACTTC. This codes for CASSLRASGGVQETQYF.

This rearrangement joins TRBV12-3 or TRBV12-4 to TRBJ1-3; D gene ambiguous. This CDR3 spans 14 amino acids. Trimming shortened V by 2 bases and J by 0 bases, and 5 bases separated the two germline ends. In DNA form, the CDR3 reads TGTGCCAGCAGTTTATACTCCTCTGGAAACACCATATATTTT. It yields the protein CASSLYSSGNTIYF.

V is TRBV4-3 and J is TRBJ2-2; 8 nucleotides agree with TRBD2. Trimming took 0 bases from V and 4 from J; bases not matched to a gene: 19. The CDR3 runs to 21 residues. Germline V CDR1 and CDR2: LGHNA, YSLEER. This CDR3 is CASSQELGPERELGGTGELFF. The CDR3 DNA reads as TGCGCCAGCAGCCAAGAGCTAGGGCCCGAGCGGGAGCTCGGGGGCACCGGGGAGCTGTTTTTT.